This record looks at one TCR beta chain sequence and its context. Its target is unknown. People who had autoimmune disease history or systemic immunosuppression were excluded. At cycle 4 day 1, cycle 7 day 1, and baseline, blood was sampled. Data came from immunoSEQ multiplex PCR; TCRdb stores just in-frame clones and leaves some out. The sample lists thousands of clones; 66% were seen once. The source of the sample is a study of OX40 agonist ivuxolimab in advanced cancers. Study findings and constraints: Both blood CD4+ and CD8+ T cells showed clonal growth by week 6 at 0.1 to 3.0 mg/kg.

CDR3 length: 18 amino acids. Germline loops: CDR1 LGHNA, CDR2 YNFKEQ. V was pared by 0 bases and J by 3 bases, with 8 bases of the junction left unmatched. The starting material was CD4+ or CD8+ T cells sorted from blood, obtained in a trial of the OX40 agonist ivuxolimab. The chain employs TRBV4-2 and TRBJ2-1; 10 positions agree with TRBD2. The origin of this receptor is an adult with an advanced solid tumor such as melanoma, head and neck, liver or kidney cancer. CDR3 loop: CASSQEVGLADFYNEQFF. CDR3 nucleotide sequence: TGTGCCAGCAGCCAAGAAGTAGGACTAGCGGACTTCTACAATGAGCAGTTCTTC.